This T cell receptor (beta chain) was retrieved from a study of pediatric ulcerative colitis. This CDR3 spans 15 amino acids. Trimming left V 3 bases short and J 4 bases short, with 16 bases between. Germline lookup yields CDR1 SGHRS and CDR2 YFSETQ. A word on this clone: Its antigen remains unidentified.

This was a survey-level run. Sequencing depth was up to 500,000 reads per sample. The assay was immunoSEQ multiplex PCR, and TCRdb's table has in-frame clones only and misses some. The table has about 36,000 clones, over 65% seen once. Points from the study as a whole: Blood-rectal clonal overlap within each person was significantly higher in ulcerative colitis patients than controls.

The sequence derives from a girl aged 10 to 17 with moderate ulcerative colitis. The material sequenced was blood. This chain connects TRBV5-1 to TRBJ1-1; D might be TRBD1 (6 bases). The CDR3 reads CASSSSGGGGTEAFF. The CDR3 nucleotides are TGCGCCAGCAGCTCTTCAGGTGGAGGGGGCACTGAAGCTTTCTTT. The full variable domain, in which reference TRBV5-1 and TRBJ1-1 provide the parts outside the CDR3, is KAGVTQTPRYLIKTRGQQVTLSCSPISGHRSVSWYQQTPGQGLQFLFEYFSETQRNKGNFPGRFSGRQFSNSRSEMNVSTLELGDSALYLCASSSSGGGGTEAFFGQGTRLTVV.